This T cell receptor (beta chain) was identified during a study of cytomegalovirus exposure and HLA in healthy donors (dated 2017 in TCRdb). With regard to the full study: In an earlier analysis of 587 of the donors, 250 to 300 Gb of sequence data and 90 million to 120 million unique TCR beta sequences from about 179 million T cells were reported. An early release covering roughly 600 HLA-typed donors comprised about 300 gigabases of sequencing data and around 80 million unique TCR sequences. Of the roughly 410 genotyped donors, 65% to 90% were placed in the genetic ancestry cluster associated with self-reported Caucasian donors. The study aimed to test whether signatures of past pathogen exposure could be identified by cataloging public T cell receptors. The T cell repertoires of some 700 subjects were profiled by immunosequencing and related to cytomegalovirus serostatus. Along with the approximately 650-subject first cohort, a separate validation cohort of approximately 110 different subjects was used. High-throughput TCR immunosequencing, statistical association of individual TCRs with disease status, and machine learning were combined to predict cytomegalovirus infection status. To study patterns of TCR occurrence, a later analysis re-analyzed previously published TCR beta repertoires from 666 donors and added high-resolution HLA genotyping. Rather than drawing on any new phenotypic data, the later analysis identified candidate immune exposures from TCR beta sequences and the way those sequences occurred across donors. To decide whether each TCR beta V gene segment behaved as functional or pseudogenic, an earlier analysis of approximately 590 of the donors relied on high-throughput TCR beta sequencing. Donor age, sex, ethnicity and CMV serostatus were compiled alongside the repertoire data. A later genetic analysis took genome-wide SNP genotypes for about 60% of the roughly 670 donors and used that subset as a discovery cohort. Every repertoire in the discovery cohort had been generated on one and the same sequencing platform. Class I and class II HLA loci were covered by the typing at four-digit resolution. The number of typed donors differed by locus: about 629-630 for A, B, C, DRB1 and DQB1; approximately 520 for DQA1; some 610 for DPA1; and around 490 for DPB1. Because of strong linkage in the cohort, four or five DR-DQ haplotypes were treated as single units for association and clustering. Among a few hundred genotyped donors of the cohort, an average of around 240,000 unique TCR beta nucleotide sequences were sequenced per donor, roughly a sixth of them non-productive. General study outcomes and caveats: Because the 87-base-pair reads could not distinguish some IMGT-functional V segments, including TRBV6-2 and TRBV6-3, those segments were excluded. A later analysis associated 15,000 to 20,000 TCR beta sequences with specific HLA alleles at a false discovery rate of 0.05. A total of fewer than 200 TCR beta chains were listed by the study as associated with cytomegalovirus. Most TCR sequences were observed very rarely across donors, whereas some public TCRs were present in many individuals. In a later analysis, the rate of TCR association differed among HLA loci, with DRB1 alleles having the most associated TCRs and HLA-C alleles having the fewest. A further reported finding was that TCR beta sequences accurately predicted the HLA-A and HLA-B alleles for most subjects in the first cohort. HLA typing was unavailable for some donors at each locus, so association tests used only the typed subset. The only immune exposure information available for the cohort was CMV serostatus. Compared with equally common non-associated chains, HLA-associated TCR beta chains in a later analysis were more clonally expanded and had lower generation probabilities. Broadly in line with IMGT annotations, most TCR beta V segments showed up in productive rearrangements about 90% or about 30% of the time in an earlier analysis of several hundred of the donors. A few of the identified cytomegalovirus-associated TCR beta chains were confirmed in vitro to be specific for cytomegalovirus antigens. In a later genetic analysis, a missense DCLRE1C variant was associated with V-gene and J-gene trimming of TCR beta chains, and the association was replicated in an independent cohort. The classifier was reported to diagnose cytomegalovirus status with high specificity and sensitivity in both the original cohort and the validation cohort. A cluster of highly shared sequence variants was judged likely to represent a technical artifact of the sequencing pipeline. When HLA alleles, especially DR and DQ, strongly co-occurred, attributing TCR associations to individual alleles was difficult. The earlier analysis of about 600 of the donors excluded roughly 17 rarely observed V segments, including chromosome 9 orphons, because counts were too low. The authors suggested that the approach could potentially be generalized to other disease states and immunological phenotypes. In this cohort, only TCR beta chains were sequenced, and detectable features were limited by the absence of alpha or paired-chain data. Most CMV-associated TCR beta chains appeared to be HLA-restricted in a later analysis, and the HLA associations seemed to be driven largely by CMV exposure. Compared with the approximately 670-donor mean, donors in an Asian-associated ancestry cluster had fewer N-insertions in productive TCRs, according to a later genetic analysis. Linkage disequilibrium might explain the correlated functional status among segregating V segments, but an unknown experimental factor could not be excluded. Several of the top co-occurrence clusters appeared to be linked to parvovirus B19, influenza, CMV and Epstein-Barr virus, according to a later analysis. Presence/absence analyses assumed roughly uniform sequencing depth across donors, an assumption that may not hold.

Library preparation used the immunoSEQ multiplex PCR assay. A mixture of 60 forward primers for TCR Vbeta segments and 13 reverse primers for TCR Jbeta segments was used in the multiplex PCR. The CDR3 region of rearranged TCR beta genes was amplified from genomic DNA with a multiplex PCR assay. The Illumina HiSeq System was used to sequence the amplified TCR beta libraries as 87-base-pair reads. From the authors' description of their analysis: In a later analysis, 77 million or so unique TCR beta chains were counted across the 500 to 700 repertoires, and about 9.9 million of these chains were shared by at least two donors. Raw reads were error-corrected and collapsed into unique sequences by a nearest-neighbor algorithm in which closely related sequences were merged to remove PCR and sequencing errors. To assign V, D and J gene segments, CDR3 sequences were aligned to IMGT reference sequences. For a sequence to be retained, at least a six-nucleotide match to both a V gene segment and a J gene segment was required. Rearrangements were classified as productive when the CDR3 lacked stop codons and remained in frame with V and J, and all other rearrangements were classified as non-productive. Following IMGT convention, CDR3 was defined as the stretch from the second conserved V-encoded cysteine up to the conserved J-encoded phenylalanine. In an earlier analysis of around 540 of the donors, sequences lacking an unambiguous match to a single V gene segment were excluded. In an earlier analysis of several hundred of the donors, V segments were called functional above 56.7% productive rearrangements and were called segregating when the between-donor standard deviation exceeded 5%. A statistical classification framework was developed to diagnose cytomegalovirus status using the catalog of TCR beta chain sequences. V and J gene assignment, in a later analysis, came from comparing TCR nucleotide sequences with IMGT/GENE-DB human TR gene sequences. Using the TCRdist pipeline, a later analysis assigned CDR3 sequences along with most-parsimonious VDJ recombination scenarios. In a later analysis, each TCR beta chain was defined by its CDR3 amino acid sequence together with its V-gene family, and reads without a unique V-gene family were excluded. To address suspected cross-contamination and a sequencing artifact, a later analysis removed around 600 highly shared, low-generation-probability nucleotide sequences. In a later analysis, a clonal expansion index was calculated for each public chain from normalized within-repertoire ranks of inferred template counts. In a later analysis, generation probabilities were computed with a VDJ recombination model fitted to out-of-frame rearrangements, and the resulting probabilities were checked against IGoR. In a later analysis, TCR-TCR, TCR-HLA and TCR-CMV co-occurrence was scored with hypergeometric tests, and a repertoire-size bias correction was applied to TCR pairs. To estimate false discovery rates, a later analysis permuted the HLA or CMV assignments 20 times. In a later analysis, co-occurring TCRs were grouped using DBSCAN, with TCRdist sequence similarity added in when clustering inside HLA-allele-positive subsets. Repertoires with fewer than 30,000 or more than 120,000 public chains were left out of co-occurrence clustering, as were about 5 repertoires with anomalous nucleotide sharing. TCRdb obtained this table from immuneACCESS and retained in-frame rearrangements with V and J assigned. These tables miss some clones; where compared with another copy, unresolved V genes account for less than half of the shortfall, and the remainder is unexplained. V and J calls and clone size are copied from that table; D and trimming were computed from the DNA. This sample's table contains tens of thousands of clones. The ten top clones hold 15% of the sample.

In total, approximately 690 healthy bone marrow donors made up the cohort. All cohort members were sampled while nominally healthy, although unrecorded immune exposures were likely present. The donor tested CMV seropositive, placing the donor among the 290 or so seropositive members of the cohort. Each donor provided a peripheral blood sample, and peripheral blood mononuclear cells were used for TCR beta sequencing. The Qiagen DNeasy Blood Extraction Kit was used to extract genomic DNA from the blood cell samples. Taken from cysteine to phenylalanine, the CDR3 has 16 residues. Just the 48-base CDR3 DNA is kept, in frame starting at base 1. The germline V gene (reference sequence) provides CDR1 SEHNR and CDR2 FQNEAQ. Trimming costs V 5 bases and J 0 bases, and their ends lie 14 bases apart. Comments on this clone: It lacks a known antigen.

The clonotype was recovered from a man in his fifties or sixties in good health and CMV-seropositive. Source material: PBMCs. The rearranged chain carries TRBV7-9 and TRBJ2-1, with a tentative D gene TRBD1 over 7 matching bases. The CDR3 amino acid sequence is: CASSRRGDSSYNEQFF. The sequenced DNA is TGTGCCAGCAGCCGGAGGGGGGACAGCTCCTACAATGAGCAGTTCTTC.